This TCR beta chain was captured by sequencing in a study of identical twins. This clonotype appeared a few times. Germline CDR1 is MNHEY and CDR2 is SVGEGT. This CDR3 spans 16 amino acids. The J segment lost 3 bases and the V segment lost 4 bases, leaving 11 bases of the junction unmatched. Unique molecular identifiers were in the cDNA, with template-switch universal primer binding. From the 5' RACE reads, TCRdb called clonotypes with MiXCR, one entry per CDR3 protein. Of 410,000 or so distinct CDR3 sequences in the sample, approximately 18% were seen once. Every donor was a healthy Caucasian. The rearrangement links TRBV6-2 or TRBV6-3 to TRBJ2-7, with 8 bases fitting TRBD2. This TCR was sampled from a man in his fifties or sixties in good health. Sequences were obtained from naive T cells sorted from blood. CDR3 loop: CASSSPPGLEIYEQYF. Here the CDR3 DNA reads TGTGCCAGCAGTTCTCCTCCGGGACTAGAGATCTACGAGCAGTACTTC.